The 22 T cell receptor beta chains given below trace back to one sample, sequenced in a study of shared clonotypes between healthy human individuals. This table comes from immunoSEQ multiplex PCR, and its TCRdb copy is limited to in-frame clones, with some not included. The repertoire consists of about 2 million clones, with over 85% occurring once and the leading ten covering under 1.5%. Selected positively for CCR7 and CD45RO-negative, naive CD8 cells excluded terminally differentiated effector memory CD45RA+ cells. Material: naive CD8+ T cells sorted from blood. The receptor set was obtained from a man younger than 35 in good health.

CDR3 sequence: CASSLSSGDTEAFF. Written as DNA, the CDR3 is TGCGCCAGCAGCTTGAGCTCAGGGGACACTGAAGCTTTCTTT. This chain links TRBV5-1 with TRBJ1-1, with D perhaps matching TRBD1 (6 bases). Trimming cost V 1 base and J 3 bases, with 10 bases left between them. CDR3 length: 14 residues. The germline V gene has CDR1 SGHRS and CDR2 YFSETQ.

V usage is TRBV7-9 and J usage is TRBJ2-7; no clear D gene. Trimming took 4 bases from V and 0 from J, leaving 7 bases between them. Germline V gene data show CDR1 as SEHNR and CDR2 as FQNEAQ (reference sequence). This CDR3 is built from 13 residues. The chain's CDR3 is CASSSIGSYEQYF. The DNA for the CDR3 is TGTGCCAGCAGCTCCATAGGCTCCTACGAGCAGTACTTC.

The V call is TRBV5-1, the J call TRBJ1-1, with 9 bases lining up with TRBD1. The CDR3 totals 16 residues. Trimming removed 2 bases from V and 6 bases from J; junction bases left unmatched: 11. Germline values: CDR1 SGHRS, CDR2 YFSETQ. The CDR3 region is CASSFRGQGIFPEAFF. CDR3 nucleotide sequence: TGCGCCAGCAGCTTCCGCGGACAGGGGATTTTTCCTGAAGCTTTCTTT. Together with reference TRBV5-1 and TRBJ1-1, the CDR3 gives the full variable domain: KAGVTQTPRYLIKTRGQQVTLSCSPISGHRSVSWYQQTPGQGLQFLFEYFSETQRNKGNFPGRFSGRQFSNSRSEMNVSTLELGDSALYLCASSFRGQGIFPEAFFGQGTRLTVV.

The rearrangement uses TRBV11-2 and TRBJ1-1; D not resolved. The CDR3 extends over 15 amino acids. Germline CDR1 and CDR2: SGHAT and FQNNGV. V lost 1 base and J lost 4, with 13 bases in between. CDR3 loop: CASSLGRFGPTEAFF. The CDR3, as DNA: TGTGCCAGCAGCTTAGGCCGCTTCGGGCCCACTGAAGCTTTCTTT.

The chain uses TRBV2 and TRBJ2-5, with 9 bases aligning to TRBD1. V was clipped by 6 bases and J by 5 bases; unmatched bases: 10. The CDR3 extends over 15 amino acids. Germline assignment: CDR1 SNHLY and CDR2 FYNNEI. The CDR3 DNA follows: TGTGCCAGCAGACTGGACAGGGGAGGTGAGGAGACCCAGTACTTC. Residues: CASRLDRGGEETQYF.

As for this clone: Other DNA sequences in the same sample also yield this CDR3. The chain is built from TRBV7-9 and TRBJ1-1; a weak D match, TRBD1 (5 bases). The V end was cut by 1 base, the J end by 3 bases, with 9 bases between. Germline CDR1 and CDR2: SEHNR and FQNEAQ (reference sequence). CDR3 length: 14 amino acids. The CDR3 here is CASSLVLGDTEAFF. The CDR3 DNA reads TGTGCCAGCAGCTTAGTTTTAGGGGACACTGAAGCTTTCTTT.

V gene TRBV4-1 combines with J gene TRBJ2-5; TRBD1 aligns across 7 bases. Germline assignment: CDR1 MGHRA and CDR2 YSYEKL. CDR3 length equals 14 residues. J was trimmed by 3 bases and V by 4 bases; bases with no gene match: 5. The CDR3, as DNA: TGCGCCAGCAGCCTCTTAACAGGGGAAGAGACCCAGTACTTC. The encoded protein is CASSLLTGEETQYF.

On this clone itself: This sample includes further DNA sequences coding for the same CDR3. The chain is built from TRBV7-9 and TRBJ2-7; 10 positions agree with TRBD1. CDR1 and CDR2 from the germline V gene are SEHNR and FQNEAQ (reference sequence). CDR3 size: 15 residues. V shed 1 base and J 4 bases; nucleotides not matched to a gene: 4. The CDR3 region is CASSLGRQGAYEQYF. In nucleotides, the CDR3 is TGTGCCAGCAGCTTAGGGAGACAGGGGGCGTACGAGCAGTACTTC.

Only one count was recorded for this clone. The V gene is TRBV12-5, the J gene TRBJ2-7, with D tentatively TRBD2 (6 bases). Per the germline V gene, CDR1 is LGHNT and CDR2 is FRNRAP. The V and J ends lost 6 bases and 3 bases respectively, with 15 bases between them. The CDR3 covers 14 residues. The CDR3 loop is CASGPPEGGYEQYF. The CDR3 nucleotides read TGTGCTAGTGGCCCCCCAGAGGGAGGCTACGAGCAGTACTTC.

The chain joins TRBV4-1 to TRBJ2-3; D possibly corresponds to TRBD2 (6 bases). CDR3 length: 16 amino acids. Germline loops: CDR1 MGHRA, CDR2 YSYEKL. With 2 bases removed from V and 0 bases from J, the gap between germline ends came to 12 bases. The CDR3, as DNA: TGCGCCAGCAGCCAACACGGGACTCCTAGCACAGATACGCAGTATTTT. It translates to CASSQHGTPSTDTQYF.

V is TRBV9 and J is TRBJ1-3; D might be TRBD1 (6 bases). This CDR3 is built from 15 residues. Germline-derived CDR1 and CDR2 are SGDLS and YYNGEE. V lost 3 bases and J 4 bases, leaving 14 bases between the germline ends. CDR3: CASSDAGDAGNTIYF. Here the CDR3 DNA reads TGTGCCAGCAGCGACGCAGGGGACGCCGGAAACACCATATATTTT.

The chain uses TRBV4-1 and TRBJ2-1; D may be TRBD1 (5 bases). V was trimmed by 1 base and J by 4 bases, leaving 5 bases between them. Germline V CDR1 and CDR2: MGHRA, YSYEKL. The CDR3 extends over 13 amino acids. Here the CDR3 reads CASSQAGYNEQFF. In DNA, the CDR3 is TGCGCCAGCAGCCAAGCAGGGTACAATGAGCAGTTCTTC.

The rearrangement uses TRBV5-1 and TRBJ2-4; 7 nucleotides match TRBD1. The germline gives CDR1 SGHRS, CDR2 YFSETQ. This CDR3 region has 17 residues. V trimming: 0 bases; J trimming: 0 bases; junction bases outside the gene matches: 6. For the CDR3, the DNA is TGCGCCAGCAGCTTGGGACAGGGCGCGTTAGCCAAAAACATTCAGTACTTC. Translation gives CASSLGQGALAKNIQYF.

The V gene is TRBV15, the J gene TRBJ1-1; D unresolved. V was shortened by 0 bases and J by 10 bases, with 6 bases between the two germline ends. CDR1 and CDR2 from the germline V gene are LNHNV and YYDKDF (reference sequence). The CDR3 loop spans 11 amino acids. The CDR3 loop is CATSRDGSAFF. CDR3 nucleotides: TGTGCCACCAGCAGAGACGGATCAGCTTTCTTT. The entire variable domain, with the rest obtained from reference TRBV15 and TRBJ1-1, is as follows: DAMVIQNPRYQVTQFGKPVTLSCSQTLNHNVMYWYQQKSSQAPKLLFHYYDKDFNNEADTPDNFQSRRPNTSFCFLDIRSPGLGDTAMYLCATSRDGSAFFGQGTRLTVV.

This clone was observed a handful of times. The chain combines TRBV13 with TRBJ1-2; D uncertain. The CDR3 has 13 amino acids. V lost 5 bases to trimming and J lost 10 bases, with 17 bases between them. Germline loops: CDR1 PRHDT, CDR2 FYEKMQ (reference sequence). The CDR3 bases are TGTGCCAGCAGCCACCCGACCGGTACGGCCTACACCTTC. Amino acid sequence: CASSHPTGTAYTF.

The V call is TRBV6-5, the J call TRBJ1-4; 8 bases are a match to TRBD1. Per germline, CDR1 MNHEY and CDR2 SVGAGI. V shed 6 bases and J 5 bases; nucleotides not matched to a gene: 8. The length of the CDR3 is 15 residues. DNA for the CDR3: TGTGCCAGCAGGCGGACAGGGAATAGAAATGAAAAACTGTTTTTT. Protein sequence: CASRRTGNRNEKLFF.

J is TRBJ1-5 and V is TRBV6-1; D gene ambiguous. The CDR3 runs 14 residues. CDR1 is MNHNS, CDR2 SASEGT, per germline. The V gene lost 10 bases and the J gene lost 0 bases, with 13 bases spanning the gap. The CDR3 here is CATVEGNSNQPQHF. CDR3 DNA sequence: TGTGCCACCGTCGAAGGGAATAGCAATCAGCCCCAGCATTTT.

Of note for this clone: The sample holds other DNA sequences that translate to the same CDR3. V and J are TRBV27 and TRBJ2-3; 10 nucleotides match TRBD2. CDR3 length: 15 amino acids. With 6 bases clipped from V and 1 base from J, the junction kept 4 bases outside the gene matches. Per germline, CDR1 MNHEY and CDR2 SMNVEV (reference sequence). CDR3 bases: TGTGCCAGCAGCCTACTAGCGGGACGCACAGATACGCAGTATTTT. The encoded protein is CASSLLAGRTDTQYF.

J is TRBJ2-7 and V is TRBV2; TRBD2 might be the D (5 bases). Trimming removed 3 bases at V and 7 bases at J, with 13 bases between. Germline V lookup: CDR1 SNHLY, CDR2 FYNNEI. CDR3 length equals 13 residues. CDR3 sequence: CASSEDSSREQYF. In nucleotides, the CDR3 is TGTGCCAGCAGTGAGGACTCCTCGCGGGAGCAGTACTTC.

This sequence joins TRBV5-6 and TRBJ2-1; 7 bases fit TRBD2. Germline V gene sequence: CDR1 SGHDT, CDR2 YYEEEE. The V and J ends lost 7 bases and 8 bases, in that order; junction bases with no gene match: 9. The CDR3 contains 13 residues. CDR3 region: CASLGGPEDEQFF. The CDR3 bases are TGTGCCAGCCTGGGAGGGCCTGAGGATGAGCAGTTCTTC.

In DNA form, the CDR3 reads TGTGCCAGCAGCCAAGACTTGGAGGAGACCCAGTACTTC. Its translation: CASSQDLEETQYF. The chain combines TRBV11-3 with TRBJ2-5; D is unclear. Trimming took off 5 bases at V and 5 bases at J, with 12 bases between the two ends. The CDR3 sequence is 13 residues long. Looked up from germline, CDR1 is SGHNT and CDR2 is YENEEA.

As for this clone: The identical CDR3 is also encoded by other nucleotide sequences in the sample. V is TRBV6-5 and J is TRBJ2-2; D is unclear. Trimming took 0 bases from V and 7 from J, leaving 6 bases between them. This CDR3 comprises 13 residues. Germline lookup yields CDR1 MNHEY and CDR2 SVGAGI. CDR3 bases: TGTGCCAGCAGTTACTCCCTAGGCGGGGAGCTGTTTTTT. The encoded protein is CASSYSLGGELFF.